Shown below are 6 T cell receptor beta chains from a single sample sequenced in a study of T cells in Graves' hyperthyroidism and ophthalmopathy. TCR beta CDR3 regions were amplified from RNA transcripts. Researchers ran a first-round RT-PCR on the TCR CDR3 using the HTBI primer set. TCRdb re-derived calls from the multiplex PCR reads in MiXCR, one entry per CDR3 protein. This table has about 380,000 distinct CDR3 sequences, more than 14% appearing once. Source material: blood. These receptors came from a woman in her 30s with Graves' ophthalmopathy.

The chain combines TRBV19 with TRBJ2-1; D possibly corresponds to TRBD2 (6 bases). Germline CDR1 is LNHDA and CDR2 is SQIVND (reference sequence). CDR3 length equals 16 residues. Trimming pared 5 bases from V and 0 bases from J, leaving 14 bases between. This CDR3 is CASSLEQRASYNEQFF. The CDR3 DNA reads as TGTGCCAGTAGTCTCGAACAGCGGGCCTCCTACAATGAGCAGTTCTTC.

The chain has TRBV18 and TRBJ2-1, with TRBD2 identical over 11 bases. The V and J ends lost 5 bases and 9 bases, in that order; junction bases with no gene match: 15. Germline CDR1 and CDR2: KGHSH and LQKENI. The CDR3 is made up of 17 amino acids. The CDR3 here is CASSRPSGGTPSGEQFF. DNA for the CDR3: TGTGCCAGCTCAAGACCTAGCGGGGGGACCCCCAGCGGTGAGCAGTTCTTC.

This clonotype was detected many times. The DNA of the CDR3 is TGTGCCACCAGCGCACTGGGGACTAGCGGGGGGGAGACCCAGTACTTC. It yields the protein CATSALGTSGGETQYF. The chain employs TRBV15 and TRBJ2-5; TRBD2 agrees at 15 bases. CDR1 and CDR2 (germline): LNHNV, YYDKDF (reference sequence). The CDR3 spans 16 residues. V shed 5 bases and J 5 bases; nucleotides not matched to a gene: 6.

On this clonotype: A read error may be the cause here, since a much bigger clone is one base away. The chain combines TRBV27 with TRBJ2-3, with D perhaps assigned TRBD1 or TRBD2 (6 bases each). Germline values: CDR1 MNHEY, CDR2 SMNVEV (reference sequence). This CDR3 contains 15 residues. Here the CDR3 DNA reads TGTGCCAGCAGTTTATGGGGGGCCCCCACAGATAGGCAGTATTTT. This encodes CASSLWGAPTDRQYF.

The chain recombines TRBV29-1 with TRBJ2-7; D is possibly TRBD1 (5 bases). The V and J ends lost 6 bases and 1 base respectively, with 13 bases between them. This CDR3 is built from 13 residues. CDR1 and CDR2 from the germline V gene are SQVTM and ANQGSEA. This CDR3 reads CSVADSGSYEQYF. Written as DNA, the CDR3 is TGCAGCGTGGCCGACAGTGGTTCCTACGAGCAGTACTTC.

The CDR3 region is CATSRDITWKSYNEQFF. DNA for the CDR3: TGTGCCACCAGCAGAGATATCACGTGGAAATCTTACAATGAGCAGTTCTTC. V gene TRBV15 combines with J gene TRBJ2-1, with D hard to call. This CDR3 has 17 amino acids. CDR1 LNHNV and CDR2 YYDKDF come from the germline V gene (reference sequence). V was cut by 0 bases and J by 4 bases, with 16 bases left in between.